The clone carrying this T cell receptor beta chain has only a few counts. No antigen is known for it. These data are taken from a study of T cell repertoires in cytomegalovirus infection. The V gene's germline CDR1 is SGHVS and CDR2 FNYEAQ. Between the trimmed V and J ends, which lost 5 bases and 0 bases, there was a span of 23 bases. The CDR3 runs 19 residues. Study-wide results and caveats: HLA-C-restricted CMV-specific TCR beta clonotypes prevailed in the ex vivo response. Cumulative public TCR beta family frequency identified carriers of CMV plus the relevant HLA.

A single record per CDR3 protein comes from TCRdb applying MiXCR to the reads. The sample shows 600,000 to 800,000 distinct CDR3 sequences, 20% to 25% of them seen only once. The chain carries TRBV7-6 and TRBJ2-1; D is possibly TRBD1 (6 bases). Sample: CD8+ T cells from PBMCs. This clonotype was obtained from a human donor in good health (CMV status not recorded). Some clones in this sample may be carry-over from other donors' samples. The chain's CDR3 is CASSGGLGQPMYSYNEQFF. CDR3 nucleotides: TGTGCCAGCAGCGGGGGCCTCGGACAGCCCATGTACTCCTACAATGAGCAGTTCTTC.